What follows are 4 T cell receptor beta chains derived from one specimen sequenced in a study of T cell repertoires in cytomegalovirus infection. TCRdb re-analysed the reads in MiXCR, keeping a single row per CDR3 protein. The sample holds 550,000 to 850,000 distinct CDR3 sequences; approximately 33% are singletons and the top ten take 18%. These receptors' targets are unknown. The input for sequencing was cultured PBMCs, taken from culture after CMV antigen stimulation. The receptors derive from a human donor in good health (CMV status not recorded). Some clones in this sample may be carry-over from other donors' samples.

The rearrangement joins TRBV20-1 to TRBJ2-1; 7 nucleotides align to TRBD2. Trimming took 0 bases from V and 7 from J; bases not matched to a gene: 9. Germline CDR1 reads DFQATT; CDR2 reads SNEGSKA (reference sequence). The CDR3 loop spans 15 amino acids. In nucleotides, the CDR3 is TGCAGTGCTAGAGATTACCTAGCGGTGAGGAATGAGCAGTTCTTC. It specifies CSARDYLAVRNEQFF.

This clonotype was seen only a few times. The V gene is TRBV7-2, the J gene TRBJ2-5; the D gene is possibly TRBD1 (5 bases). The V and J ends lost 5 bases and 10 bases respectively, with 14 bases between them. Germline lookup yields CDR1 SGHTA and CDR2 FQGNSA. This CDR3 spans 12 amino acids. CDR3 nucleotides: TGTGCCAGCAGCACGCAGGGTAGAGACCAGTACTTC. It is translated as CASSTQGRDQYF.

This clonotype showed up just a few times. J is TRBJ2-2 and V is TRBV7-6; D is possibly TRBD2 (6 bases). The CDR3 runs 18 residues. V lost 2 bases to trimming and J lost 1 base, with 17 bases between them. Germline assignment: CDR1 SGHVS and CDR2 FNYEAQ. The CDR3 DNA reads TGTGCCAGCAGCTTAAGGCCGGCGGGGCAGCTGAACACCGGGGAGCTGTTTTTT. This translates into CASSLRPAGQLNTGELFF.

This clonotype was recorded many times. For the CDR3, the DNA is TGTGCCAGCAGCTTCCCCACCAGCGGGGCCCGGAGGTACGAGCAGTACTTC. Translation gives CASSFPTSGARRYEQYF. The V and J genes are TRBV7-2 and TRBJ2-7; the match to TRBD2 covers 7 bases. This CDR3 spans 17 amino acids. J gave up 4 bases and V 3 bases, and 15 bases lay outside the gene matches. Per germline, CDR1 SGHTA and CDR2 FQGNSA.